The 6 T cell receptor beta chains below all came from one sample that was sequenced in a study of T cell repertoires in cytomegalovirus infection. TCRdb redid the calling of the reads with MiXCR, one entry per CDR3 protein. This table has around 330,000 distinct CDR3 sequences, about 17% appearing once. The sample was PBMCs. These receptor sequences come from a human donor in good health (CMV status not recorded). Some clones in this sample may be carry-over from other donors' samples.

The chain links TRBV7-9 to TRBJ2-7; 12 positions match TRBD2. The CDR3 totals 17 residues. The trim removed 0 bases at V and 1 base at J, leaving 4 bases unmatched. The germline V gene encodes CDR1 SEHNR and CDR2 FQNEAQ (reference sequence). The DNA of the CDR3 is TGTGCCAGCAGCTTAGCGAAACTAGCGGGGGGTTCCTACGAGCAGTACTTC. It specifies CASSLAKLAGGSYEQYF.

This clonotype came up many times. The rearrangement joins TRBV7-6 to TRBJ1-1; no reliable D call. V was cut by 7 bases and J by 5 bases, with 14 bases left in between. The CDR3 is 13 amino acids. CDR1 and CDR2 from the germline V gene are SGHVS and FNYEAQ. The CDR3 here is CASTLGYGTEAFF. In DNA form, the CDR3 reads TGTGCCAGCACTCTCGGGTATGGGACTGAAGCTTTCTTT.

This clonotype was seen repeatedly, ten times or more. This chain connects TRBV7-2 to TRBJ1-4; no reliable D call. Germline V gives CDR1 SGHTA, CDR2 FQGNSA. Trimming removed 1 base at V and 14 bases at J, with 11 bases between. CDR3 length: 12 residues. DNA of the CDR3: TGTGCCAGCAGCTTAGACGTGGGTGTCCTGTTTTTT. Amino acids: CASSLDVGVLFF.

This clonotype was detected many times. This sequence joins TRBV28 and TRBJ2-7, with no clear D. Germline V gene data show CDR1 as MDHEN and CDR2 as SYDVKM. Trimming took 1 base from V and 4 from J, leaving 11 bases between them. CDR3 length: 14 amino acids. CDR3 sequence reads: CASSLSGLFYEQYF. CDR3 bases: TGTGCCAGCAGTTTATCCGGGCTATTTTACGAGCAGTACTTC.

CDR3 in DNA: TGCAGTGCTAGGTGGGGAGGGAACACTGAAGCTTTCTTT. Encoded protein: CSARWGGNTEAFF. The chain is built from TRBV20-1 and TRBJ1-1; D remains ambiguous. The CDR3 runs to 13 residues. V was pared by 3 bases and J by 1 base, with 9 bases between. The germline V gene has CDR1 DFQATT and CDR2 SNEGSKA (reference sequence).

In its sample, this clonotype was seen a few times. The genes are TRBV2 and TRBJ1-1; 7 bases align to TRBD1. Looked up from germline, CDR1 is SNHLY and CDR2 is FYNNEI. The CDR3 covers 15 residues. Germline trimming cut 8 bases from V and 1 base from J; bases unmatched to any gene: 10. CDR3 loop: CASRPGDSTNTEAFF. CDR3 bases: TGTGCCAGCCGACCCGGGGACAGCACGAACACTGAAGCTTTCTTT.